This T cell receptor (beta chain) was sequenced during a study of regulatory T cells in long-lasting Graves disease. Both iRepertoire HTBI primers and Arm-PCR of CDR3 regions were used to build the TCR beta libraries. From the multiplex PCR reads, TCRdb called clonotypes with MiXCR, one entry per CDR3 protein. The table lists about 470,000 distinct CDR3 sequences, less than 25% of them singletons. There are 14 residues in the CDR3. Germline assignment: CDR1 SEHNR and CDR2 FQNEAQ (reference sequence). The V end was cut by 1 base, the J end by 1 base, with 7 bases between. This clonotype was observed a handful of times. The time point is: persistent/refractory GD, antithyroid drugs over 5 years with positive TRAb. PBMC-extracted RNA yielded the TCR library.

The chain uses TRBV7-9 and TRBJ1-1, with unresolved D. The receptor comes from a female donor with Graves disease. The source material was peripheral blood mononuclear cells (PBMCs), sampled when the disease was refractory, from a patient treated with antithyroid drugs. CDR3: CASSLVRENTEAFF. The CDR3 nucleotides read TGTGCCAGCAGCTTAGTTCGAGAGAACACTGAAGCTTTCTTT.